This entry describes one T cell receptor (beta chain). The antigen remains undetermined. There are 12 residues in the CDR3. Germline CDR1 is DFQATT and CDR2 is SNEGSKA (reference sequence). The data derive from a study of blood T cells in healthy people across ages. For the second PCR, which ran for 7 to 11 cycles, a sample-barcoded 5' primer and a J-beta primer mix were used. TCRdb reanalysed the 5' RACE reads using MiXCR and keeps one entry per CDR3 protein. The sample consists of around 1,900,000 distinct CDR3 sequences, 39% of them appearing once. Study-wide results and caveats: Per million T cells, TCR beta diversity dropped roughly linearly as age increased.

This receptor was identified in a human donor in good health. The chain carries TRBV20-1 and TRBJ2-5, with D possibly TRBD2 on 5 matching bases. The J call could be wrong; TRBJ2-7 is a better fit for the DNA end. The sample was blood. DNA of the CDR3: TGCAGTGCTAATGGGAAGGAGGACGAGCAGTACTTC. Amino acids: CSANGKEDEQYF.